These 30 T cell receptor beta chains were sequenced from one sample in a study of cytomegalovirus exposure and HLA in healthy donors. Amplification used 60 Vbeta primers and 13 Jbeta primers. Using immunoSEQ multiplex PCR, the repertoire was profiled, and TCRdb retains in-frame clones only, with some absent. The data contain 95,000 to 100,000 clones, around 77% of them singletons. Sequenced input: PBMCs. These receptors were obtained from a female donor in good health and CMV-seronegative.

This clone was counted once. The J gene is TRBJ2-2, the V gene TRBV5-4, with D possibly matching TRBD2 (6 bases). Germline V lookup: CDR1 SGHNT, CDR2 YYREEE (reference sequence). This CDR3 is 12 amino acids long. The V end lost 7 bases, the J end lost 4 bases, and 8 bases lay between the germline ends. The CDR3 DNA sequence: TGTGCCAGCGGGACTTTCACCGGGGAGCTGTTTTTT. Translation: CASGTFTGELFF.

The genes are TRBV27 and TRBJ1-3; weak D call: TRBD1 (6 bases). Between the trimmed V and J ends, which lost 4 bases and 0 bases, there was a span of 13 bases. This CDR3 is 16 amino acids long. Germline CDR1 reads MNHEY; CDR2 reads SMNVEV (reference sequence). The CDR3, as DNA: TGTGCCAGCAGTTCCGGACAGAAGGACTCTGGAAACACCATATATTTT. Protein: CASSSGQKDSGNTIYF.

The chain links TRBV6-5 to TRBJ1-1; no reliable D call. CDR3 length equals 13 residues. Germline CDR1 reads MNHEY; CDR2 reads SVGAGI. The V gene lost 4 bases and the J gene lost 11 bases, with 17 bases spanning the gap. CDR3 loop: CASSSTLLLRAFF. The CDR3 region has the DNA TGTGCCAGCAGTTCAACCCTACTCTTGAGGGCTTTCTTT.

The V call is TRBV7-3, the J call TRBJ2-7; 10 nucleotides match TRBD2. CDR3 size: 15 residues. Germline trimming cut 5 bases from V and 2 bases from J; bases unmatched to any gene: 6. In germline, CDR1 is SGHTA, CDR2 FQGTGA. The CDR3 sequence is CASSLASGRTYEQYF. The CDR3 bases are TGTGCCAGCAGCCTCGCTAGCGGGAGAACCTACGAGCAGTACTTC.

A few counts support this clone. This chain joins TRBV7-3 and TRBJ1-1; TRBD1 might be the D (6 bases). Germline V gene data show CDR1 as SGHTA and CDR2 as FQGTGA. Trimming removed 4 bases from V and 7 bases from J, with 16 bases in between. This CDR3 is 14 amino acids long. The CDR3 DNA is TGTGCCAGCAGCTCCTCCGGGACATCAAATGAAGCTTTCTTT. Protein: CASSSSGTSNEAFF. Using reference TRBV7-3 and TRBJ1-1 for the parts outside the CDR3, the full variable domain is GAGVSQTPSNKVTEKGKYVELRCDPISGHTALYWYRQSLGQGPEFLIYFQGTGAADDSGLPNDRFFAVRPEGSVSTLKIQRTERGDSAVYLCASSSSGTSNEAFFGQGTRLTVV.

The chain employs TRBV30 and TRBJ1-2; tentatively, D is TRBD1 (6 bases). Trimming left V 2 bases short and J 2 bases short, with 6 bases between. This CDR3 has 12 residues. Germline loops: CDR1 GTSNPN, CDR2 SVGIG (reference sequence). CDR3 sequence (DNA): TGTGCCTGGAGTACAGGGAACTATGGCTACACCTTC. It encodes CAWSTGNYGYTF. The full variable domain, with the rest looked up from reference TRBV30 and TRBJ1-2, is SQTIHQWPATLVQPVGSPLSLECTVEGTSNPNLYWYRQAAGRGLQLLFYSVGIGQISSEVPQNLSASRPQDRQFILSSKKLLLSDSGFYLCAWSTGNYGYTFGSGTRLTVV.

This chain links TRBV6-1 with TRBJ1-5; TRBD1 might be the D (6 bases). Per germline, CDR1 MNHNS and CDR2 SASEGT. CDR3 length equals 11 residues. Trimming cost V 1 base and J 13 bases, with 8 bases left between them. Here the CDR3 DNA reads TGTGCCAGCAGTGAAGTGGGGGCGCAGCATTTT. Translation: CASSEVGAQHF.

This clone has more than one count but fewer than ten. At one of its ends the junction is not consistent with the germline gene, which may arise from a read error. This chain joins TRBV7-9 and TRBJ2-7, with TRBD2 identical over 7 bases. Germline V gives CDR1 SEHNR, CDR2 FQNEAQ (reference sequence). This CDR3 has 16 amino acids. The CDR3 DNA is TGTTCCAGCAGCTTAGTAGCGTCTAGCGGAGCCTACGAGCAGTACTTC. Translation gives CSSSLVASSGAYEQYF.

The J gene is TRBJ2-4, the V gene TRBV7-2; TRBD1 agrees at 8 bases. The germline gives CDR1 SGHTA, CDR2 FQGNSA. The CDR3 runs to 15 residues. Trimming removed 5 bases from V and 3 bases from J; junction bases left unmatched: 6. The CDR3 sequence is CASSPVTGVKNIQYF. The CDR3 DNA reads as TGTGCCAGCAGCCCTGTGACAGGGGTCAAAAACATTCAGTACTTC.

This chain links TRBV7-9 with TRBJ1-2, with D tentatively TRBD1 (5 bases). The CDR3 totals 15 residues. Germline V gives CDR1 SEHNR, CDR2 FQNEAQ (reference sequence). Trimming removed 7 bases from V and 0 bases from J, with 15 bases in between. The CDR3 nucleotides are TGTGCCAGCACTATAGATAGGGGTCCTAACTATGGCTACACCTTC. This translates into CASTIDRGPNYGYTF.

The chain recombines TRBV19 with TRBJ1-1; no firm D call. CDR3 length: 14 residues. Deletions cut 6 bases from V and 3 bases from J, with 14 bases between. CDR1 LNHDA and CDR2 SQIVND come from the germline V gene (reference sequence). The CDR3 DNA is TGTGCCAGTAGCCTACTTAGAGGAGACACTGAAGCTTTCTTT. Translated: CASSLLRGDTEAFF.

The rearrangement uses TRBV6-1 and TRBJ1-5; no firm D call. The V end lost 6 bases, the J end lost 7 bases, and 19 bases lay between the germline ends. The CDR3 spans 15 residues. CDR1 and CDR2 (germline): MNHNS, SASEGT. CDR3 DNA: TGTGCCAGCAGACTTTTCTCCGAGGGCGGACAGCCCCAGCATTTT. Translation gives CASRLFSEGGQPQHF.

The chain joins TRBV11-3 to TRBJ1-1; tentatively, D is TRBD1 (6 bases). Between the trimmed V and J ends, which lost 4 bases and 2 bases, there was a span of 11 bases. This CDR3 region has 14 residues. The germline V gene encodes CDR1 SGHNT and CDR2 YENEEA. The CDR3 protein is CASSSGQKNTEAFF. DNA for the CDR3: TGTGCCAGCAGCTCCGGACAGAAAAACACTGAAGCTTTCTTT.

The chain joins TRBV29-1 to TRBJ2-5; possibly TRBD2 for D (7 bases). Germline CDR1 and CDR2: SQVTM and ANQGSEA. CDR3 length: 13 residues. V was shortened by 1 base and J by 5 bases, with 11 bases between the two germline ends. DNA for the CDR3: TGCAGCGTTGAAGTGGGAGGGGGGGAGACCCAGTACTTC. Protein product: CSVEVGGGETQYF.

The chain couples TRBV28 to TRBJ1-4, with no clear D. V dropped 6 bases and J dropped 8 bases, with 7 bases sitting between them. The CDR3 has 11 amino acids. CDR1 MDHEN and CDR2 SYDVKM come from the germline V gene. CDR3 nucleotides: TGTGCCAGCAGACTTGAGGAAAAACTGTTTTTT. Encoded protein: CASRLEEKLFF.

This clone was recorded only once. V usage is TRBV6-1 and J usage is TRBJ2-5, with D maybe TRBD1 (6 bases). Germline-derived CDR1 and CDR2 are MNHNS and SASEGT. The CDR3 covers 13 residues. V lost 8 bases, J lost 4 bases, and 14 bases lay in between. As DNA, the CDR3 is TGTGCCAGCGGAACAGGGAGTTTAGAGACCCAGTACTTC. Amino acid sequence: CASGTGSLETQYF.

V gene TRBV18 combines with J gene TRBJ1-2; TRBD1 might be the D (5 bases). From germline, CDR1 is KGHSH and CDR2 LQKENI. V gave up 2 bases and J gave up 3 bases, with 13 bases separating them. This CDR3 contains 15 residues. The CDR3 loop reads CASSPMVGLDYGYTF. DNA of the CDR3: TGTGCCAGCTCACCAATGGTGGGGCTAGACTATGGCTACACCTTC.

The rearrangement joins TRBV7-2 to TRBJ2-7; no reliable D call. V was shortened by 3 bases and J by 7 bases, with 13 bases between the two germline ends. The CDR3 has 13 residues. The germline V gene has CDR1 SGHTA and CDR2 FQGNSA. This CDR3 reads CASSFQYLREQYF. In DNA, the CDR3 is TGTGCCAGCAGCTTCCAATACCTGAGGGAGCAGTACTTC.

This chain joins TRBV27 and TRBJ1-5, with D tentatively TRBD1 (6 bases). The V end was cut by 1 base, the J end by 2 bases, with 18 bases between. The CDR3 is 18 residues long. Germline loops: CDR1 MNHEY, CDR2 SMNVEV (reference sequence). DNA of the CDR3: TGTGCCAGCAGTTTATGGGGAGGGCGGGGGGCGGGCAATCAGCCCCAGCATTTT. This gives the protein CASSLWGGRGAGNQPQHF.

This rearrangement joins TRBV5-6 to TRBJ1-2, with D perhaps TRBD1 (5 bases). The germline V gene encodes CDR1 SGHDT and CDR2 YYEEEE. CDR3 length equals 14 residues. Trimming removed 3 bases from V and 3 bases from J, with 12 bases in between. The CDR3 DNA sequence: TGTGCCAGCAGCTCCTCGACAGCCTACTATGGCTACACCTTC. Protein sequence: CASSSSTAYYGYTF.

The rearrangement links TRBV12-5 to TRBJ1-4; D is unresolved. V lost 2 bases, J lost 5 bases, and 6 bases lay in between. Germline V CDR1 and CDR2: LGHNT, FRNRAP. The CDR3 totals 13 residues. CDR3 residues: CASGLLLNEKLFF. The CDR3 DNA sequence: TGTGCTAGTGGTTTGTTGTTAAATGAAAAACTGTTTTTT.

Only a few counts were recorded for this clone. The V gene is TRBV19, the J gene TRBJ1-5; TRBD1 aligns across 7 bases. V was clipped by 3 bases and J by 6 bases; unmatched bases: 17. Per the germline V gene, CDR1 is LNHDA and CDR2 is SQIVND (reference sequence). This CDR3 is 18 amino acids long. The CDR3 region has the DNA TGTGCCAGTAGTATCGAGGGGGGACAGAGGGGGAAGATTCAGCCCCAGCATTTT. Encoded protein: CASSIEGGQRGKIQPQHF.

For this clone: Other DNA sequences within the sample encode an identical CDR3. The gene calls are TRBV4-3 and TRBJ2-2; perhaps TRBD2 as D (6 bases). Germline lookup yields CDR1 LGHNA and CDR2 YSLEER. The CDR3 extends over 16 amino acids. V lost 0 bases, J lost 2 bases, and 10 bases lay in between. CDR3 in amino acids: CASSQELAGNTGELFF. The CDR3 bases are TGCGCCAGCAGCCAAGAACTAGCAGGAAACACCGGGGAGCTGTTTTTT.

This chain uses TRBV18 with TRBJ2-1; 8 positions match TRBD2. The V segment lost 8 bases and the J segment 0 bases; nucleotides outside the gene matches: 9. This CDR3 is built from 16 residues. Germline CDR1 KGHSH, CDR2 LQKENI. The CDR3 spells CASARGGPSSYNEQFF. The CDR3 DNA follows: TGTGCCAGCGCACGGGGGGGCCCGAGCTCCTACAATGAGCAGTTCTTC.

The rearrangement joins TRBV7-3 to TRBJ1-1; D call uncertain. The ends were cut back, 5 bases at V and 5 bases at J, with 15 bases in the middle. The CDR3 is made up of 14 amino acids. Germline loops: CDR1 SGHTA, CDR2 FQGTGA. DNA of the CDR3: TGTGCCAGCAGCCGCGAAGGAGGGAAAACTGAAGCTTTCTTT. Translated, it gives CASSREGGKTEAFF.

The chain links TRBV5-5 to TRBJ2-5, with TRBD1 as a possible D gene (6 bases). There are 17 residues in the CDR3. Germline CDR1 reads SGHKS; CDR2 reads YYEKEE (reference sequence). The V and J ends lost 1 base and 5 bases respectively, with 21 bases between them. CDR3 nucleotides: TGTGCCAGCAGCTTGTATAGGGGCCAGGGGAAATGGGAGACCCAGTACTTC. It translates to CASSLYRGQGKWETQYF.

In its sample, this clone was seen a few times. CDR3: CASSYPGQGIYF. DNA for the CDR3: TGTGCCAGCAGTTACCCGGGACAGGGGATCTATTTT. The genes are TRBV6-6 and TRBJ1-3; 10 nucleotides match TRBD1. The junction had 5 bases not matched to a gene; V was cut back by 2 bases and J by 16 bases. The CDR3 runs to 12 residues. Germline V gene lookup returns CDR1 MNHNY and CDR2 SVGAGI (reference sequence).

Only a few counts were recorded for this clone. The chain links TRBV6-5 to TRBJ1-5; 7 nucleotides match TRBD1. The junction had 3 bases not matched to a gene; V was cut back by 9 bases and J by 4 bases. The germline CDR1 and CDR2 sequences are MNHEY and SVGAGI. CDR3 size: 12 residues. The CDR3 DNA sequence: TGTGCCAGTAAACAGGGGAATCAGCCCCAGCATTTT. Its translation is CASKQGNQPQHF.

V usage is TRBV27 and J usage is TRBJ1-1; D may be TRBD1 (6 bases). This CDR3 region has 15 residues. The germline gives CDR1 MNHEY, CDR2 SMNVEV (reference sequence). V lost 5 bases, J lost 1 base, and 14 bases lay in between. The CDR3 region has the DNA TGTGCCAGCAGTAAGAGGACAGCTCCGAACACTGAAGCTTTCTTT. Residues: CASSKRTAPNTEAFF.

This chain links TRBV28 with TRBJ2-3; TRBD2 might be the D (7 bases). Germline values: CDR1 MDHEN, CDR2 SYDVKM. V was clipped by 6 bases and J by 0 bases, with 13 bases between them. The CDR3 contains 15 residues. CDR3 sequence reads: CASRGGTISTDTQYF. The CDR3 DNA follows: TGTGCCAGCAGGGGGGGGACAATAAGCACAGATACGCAGTATTTT.